The rows below give T cell receptor beta chains drawn from one sample of a study of CD8 T cells in ankylosing spondylitis. MiXCR, run by TCRdb on the 5' RACE reads, gives a single entry per CDR3 protein. This repertoire shows approximately 220,000 distinct CDR3 sequences, 20% to 30% found once; its top ten account for 5% to 7.5%. The sample comprised blood, either unsorted or a sorted T cell fraction (not recorded which). The receptors stem from a male donor with ankylosing spondylitis or in good health (not recorded which). CDR3s include the opening cysteine and the closing phenylalanine or tryptophan. The D gene is left open where the match is weak. Not all rows give a size; the values are once, few, many and, for expanded clones, a class.

>TRBD2|TRBJ2-3|NA|TRBV18
CASSGRLAGETDTQYF
TGTGCCAGCTCAGGCCGGCTAGCGGGAGAAACAGATACGCAGTATTTT
>TRBD1|TRBJ2-1|many|TRBV12-3/TRBV12-4
CASSFLASTTGFDNEQFF
TGTGCCAGCAGTTTTCTCGCGTCGACGACAGGGTTCGACAATGAGCAGTTCTTC
>NA|TRBJ1-3|many|TRBV29-1
CSVVGTTSGNTIYF
TGCAGCGTTGTAGGGACCACCTCTGGAAACACCATATATTTT
>NA|TRBJ2-7|many|TRBV4-1
CASSQDYAREQYF
TGCGCCAGCAGCCAAGATTACGCCCGGGAGCAGTACTTC
>TRBD1|TRBJ1-2|NA|TRBV20-1
CSANKGQGEGYTF
TGCAGTGCTAATAAAGGACAGGGCGAGGGCTACACCTTC
>NA|TRBJ1-4|few|TRBV12-3/TRBV12-4
CASSFERDEKLFF
TGTGCCAGCAGTTTTGAGAGGGACGAAAAACTGTTTTTT
>NA|TRBJ2-7|many|TRBV7-8
CASSFSDRGTYEQYF
TGTGCCAGCAGCTTTTCGGACCGCGGGACCTACGAGCAGTACTTC
>NA|TRBJ2-1|many|TRBV29-1
CSVEMGGLPFF
TGCAGCGTTGAGATGGGGGGCTTGCCGTTCTTC
>NA|TRBJ2-5|many|TRBV29-1
CSVRTDSQETQYF
TGCAGCGTCCGAACGGACAGCCAAGAGACCCAGTACTTC
>TRBD2|TRBJ2-7|many|TRBV20-1
CSVRGLAGYEQYF
TGCAGTGTACGAGGACTAGCGGGATACGAGCAGTACTTC
>NA|TRBJ1-6|many|TRBV4-3
CASSQGGKSSYNSPLHF
TGCGCCAGCAGCCAAGGAGGGAAAAGCTCCTATAATTCACCCCTCCACTTT
>NA|TRBJ2-5|many|TRBV12-3/TRBV12-4
CASSDPTGETQYF
TGTGCCAGCAGTGACCCCACTGGGGAGACCCAGTACTTC
>NA|TRBJ1-3|many|TRBV5-5
CASSFGPPGPGNTIYF
TGTGCCAGCAGCTTTGGCCCCCCGGGGCCTGGAAACACCATATATTTT
>TRBD2|TRBJ2-7|many|TRBV5-1
CASRQELRGLAGETYEQYF
TGCGCCAGTAGACAGGAGCTGCGGGGACTAGCGGGAGAGACCTACGAGCAGTACTTC
>TRBD1|TRBJ1-5|many|TRBV10-1
CASGQGSQPQHF
TGCGCCAGCGGACAGGGCAGTCAGCCCCAGCATTTT
>NA|TRBJ2-3|many|TRBV6-1
CASSARAGTDTQYF
TGTGCCAGCAGTGCCAGGGCTGGCACAGATACGCAGTATTTT
>TRBD1|TRBJ2-3|many|TRBV10-3
CAIQGVKGTDTQYF
TGTGCCATACAGGGGGTTAAGGGCACAGATACGCAGTATTTT
>NA|TRBJ2-6|few|TRBV6-1
CASSTGGANVLTF
TGTGCCAGCAGTACGGGCGGGGCCAACGTCCTGACTTTC
>NA|TRBJ2-1|many|TRBV4-2
CASSQGVGGSYNEQFF
TGTGCCAGCAGCCAAGGGGTGGGCGGGTCCTACAATGAGCAGTTCTTC
>NA|TRBJ2-1|few|TRBV20-1
CSAMSRVSYNEQFF
TGCAGTGCTATGTCCCGGGTCTCCTACAATGAGCAGTTCTTC
>NA|TRBJ2-5|NA|TRBV5-1
CASKGGAGGEETQYF
TGCGCCAGCAAGGGGGGGGCTGGCGGGGAAGAGACCCAGTACTTC
>TRBD1|TRBJ2-1|many|TRBV29-1
CSVETGEARSYNEQFF
TGCAGCGTGGAGACAGGGGAAGCGAGATCCTACAATGAGCAGTTCTTC
>NA|TRBJ2-1|medium-sized|TRBV5-1
CASSHPPGNEQFF
TGCGCCAGCAGCCACCCCCCCGGCAATGAGCAGTTCTTC
>NA|TRBJ2-2|NA|TRBV2
CASSVQGLKNTGELFF
TGTGCCAGCAGTGTGCAGGGGCTAAAGAACACCGGGGAGCTGTTTTTT
>TRBD2|TRBJ2-1|many|TRBV11-2
CASRPGTSGSFNEQFF
TGTGCCAGCCGCCCAGGGACTAGCGGGAGCTTCAATGAGCAGTTCTTC
>TRBD2|TRBJ2-2|NA|TRBV20-1
CSARLAGGPSRTGELFF
TGCAGTGCTAGACTAGCGGGAGGGCCAAGCAGGACCGGGGAGCTGTTTTTT
>NA|TRBJ2-5|few|TRBV18
CASSPRELQETQYF
TGTGCCAGCTCACCCCGAGAGTTGCAAGAGACCCAGTACTTC
>TRBD2|TRBJ2-1|many|TRBV10-3
CSTSGNDEQFF
TGTTCAACTAGCGGGAACGATGAGCAGTTCTTC
>TRBD2|TRBJ2-7|many|TRBV29-1
CSVEVGLAGVLEQYF
TGCAGCGTTGAAGTTGGACTAGCGGGAGTATTAGAGCAGTACTTC
>NA|TRBJ2-1|many|TRBV5-4
CASSTRGSSYNEQFF
TGTGCCAGCAGCACCAGGGGTAGCTCCTACAATGAGCAGTTCTTC
>NA|TRBJ1-2|many|TRBV12-3/TRBV12-4
CASSFRRGIYGYTF
TGTGCCAGCAGTTTTCGTCGGGGCATCTATGGCTACACCTTC
>NA|TRBJ2-5|many|TRBV9
CASSVGEGRETQYF
TGTGCCAGCAGCGTTGGAGAGGGGCGAGAGACCCAGTACTTC
>NA|TRBJ1-1|few|TRBV20-1
CSARVIGNTEAFF
TGCAGTGCTAGAGTCATAGGGAACACTGAAGCTTTCTTT
>NA|TRBJ2-3|NA|TRBV5-1
CASSSQTGRANTDTQYF
TGCGCCAGCAGCTCCCAGACAGGGAGGGCCAACACAGATACGCAGTATTTT
>NA|TRBJ2-3|NA|TRBV20-1
CSASRQSGSTDTQYF
TGCAGTGCTAGCCGTCAGAGCGGAAGCACAGATACGCAGTATTTT
>TRBD1|TRBJ1-4|NA|TRBV20-1
CSHRGRDEKLFF
TGCAGTCATAGGGGGCGCGACGAAAAACTGTTTTTT
>NA|TRBJ2-3|many|TRBV20-1
CSARRVSTDTQYF
TGCAGTGCTAGAAGGGTTAGCACAGATACGCAGTATTTT
>NA|TRBJ2-1|many|TRBV28
CASSLRSGHEQFF
TGTGCCAGCAGTTTACGAAGCGGGCATGAGCAGTTCTTC
>NA|TRBJ1-2|NA|TRBV20-1
CSASSAAHLYGYTF
TGCAGTGCATCCAGTGCGGCACACCTCTATGGCTACACCTTC
>NA|TRBJ2-7|few|TRBV20-1
CSARHTGTGEQYF
TGCAGTGCTAGACACACAGGGACGGGCGAGCAGTACTTC
>NA|TRBJ2-7|few|TRBV29-1
CSVVVTATSQQYF
TGCAGCGTTGTTGTGACAGCGACATCGCAGCAGTACTTC
>NA|TRBJ1-2|many|TRBV29-1
CSVGRILQGGYTF
TGCAGCGTTGGTCGGATACTTCAAGGAGGCTACACCTTC
>NA|TRBJ2-3|few|TRBV5-1
CASRNRVPDTQYF
TGCGCCAGCAGAAACAGGGTCCCAGATACGCAGTATTTT
>NA|TRBJ1-6|many|TRBV5-1
CASSLEAGANSPLHF
TGCGCCAGCAGCTTGGAAGCTGGGGCTAATTCACCCCTCCACTTT
>NA|TRBJ2-3|many|TRBV20-1
CSARDLASGTDTQYF
TGCAGTGCTAGAGATCTGGCTAGCGGCACAGATACGCAGTATTTT
>TRBD1|TRBJ1-5|many|TRBV5-1
CASSPGTGNAQPQHF
TGCGCCAGCAGCCCCGGGACAGGGAATGCCCAGCCCCAGCATTTT
>NA|TRBJ2-7|few|TRBV29-1
CSASAGVSYEQYF
TGCAGCGCCTCGGCCGGGGTGTCCTACGAGCAGTACTTC
>TRBD1|TRBJ1-2|many|TRBV12-3/TRBV12-4
CASRRQGNYGYTF
TGTGCCAGCAGACGACAGGGTAACTATGGCTACACCTTC
>NA|TRBJ2-1|NA|TRBV5-1
CASSLGPPGGNGGEQFF
TGCGCCAGCAGCTTAGGACCCCCCGGCGGGAATGGGGGTGAGCAGTTCTTC
>TRBD2|TRBJ2-1|NA|TRBV12-3/TRBV12-4
CASGSYQTSGGNEQFF
TGTGCCAGCGGGTCTTATCAGACTAGCGGGGGGAATGAGCAGTTCTTC
>TRBD2|TRBJ2-1|once|TRBV12-3/TRBV12-4
CASTRGLAGGVSNEQFF
TGTGCCAGCACACGGGGACTAGCGGGAGGGGTTTCCAATGAGCAGTTCTTC
>NA|TRBJ1-3|NA|TRBV20-1
CSAWSGAGNTIYF
TGCAGTGCATGGTCAGGGGCTGGAAACACCATATATTTT
>NA|TRBJ1-5|many|TRBV4-3
CASSLGLGQPQHF
TGCGCCAGCAGCCTCGGGCTAGGTCAGCCCCAGCATTTT
>TRBD1|TRBJ2-1|few|TRBV7-2
CASRRQGGNEQFF
TGTGCCAGCAGAAGACAGGGGGGAAATGAGCAGTTCTTC